The TCR beta chain described here comes from a study of cytomegalovirus exposure and HLA in healthy donors. Germline CDR1 MNHEY, CDR2 SMNVEV (reference sequence). Trimming cost V 3 bases and J 9 bases, with 18 bases left between them. CDR3 length equals 15 residues. Vbeta (60) and Jbeta (13) primers were used in the PCR. TCRdb's table, derived via immunoSEQ multiplex PCR, lists solely in-frame clones and lacks some. Of 220,000 or so clones detected, 60% to 80% appear once; the ten largest clones hold 3.8%. This clone was recorded a few times. The antigen remains unidentified. Findings of the study overall: Cytomegalovirus-associated TCR beta chains were listed, numbering some 180.

This chain uses TRBV27 with TRBJ1-5, with D uncertain. Sequencing was carried out using PBMCs. This sequence originates from a male donor in good health and CMV-seronegative. This CDR3 reads CASSFTRNPEWPQHF. Written as DNA, the CDR3 is TGTGCCAGCAGTTTTACGCGGAACCCCGAATGGCCCCAGCATTTT.